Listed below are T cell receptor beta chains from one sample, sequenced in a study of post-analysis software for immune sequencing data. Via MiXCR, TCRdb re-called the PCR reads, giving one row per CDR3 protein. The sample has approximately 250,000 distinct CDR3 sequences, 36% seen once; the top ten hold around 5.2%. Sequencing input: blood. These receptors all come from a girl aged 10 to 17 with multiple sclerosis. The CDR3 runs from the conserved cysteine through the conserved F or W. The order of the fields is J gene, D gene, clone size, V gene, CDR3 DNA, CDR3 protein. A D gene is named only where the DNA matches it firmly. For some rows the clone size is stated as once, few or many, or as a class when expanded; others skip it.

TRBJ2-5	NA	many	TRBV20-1	TGCAGTGCTAGAGATCTGACTACCCAAGAGACCCAGTACTTC	CSARDLTTQETQYF
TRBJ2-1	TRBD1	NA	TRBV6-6	TGTGCCAGCAGTTCGTCAGGGGGCCTTGAGCAGTTCTTC	CASSSSGGLEQFF
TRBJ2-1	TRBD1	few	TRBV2	TGTGCCAGCCGTGAGGGACAGGGAACGAGGAATGAGCAGTTCTTC	CASREGQGTRNEQFF
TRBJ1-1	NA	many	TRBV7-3	TGTGCCAGCAGTCCCAGGGCGAACACTGAAGCTTTCTTT	CASSPRANTEAFF
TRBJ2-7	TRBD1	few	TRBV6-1	TGTGCCAGCAGTGAACTCTCGACAGGGTCCGAGCAGTACTTC	CASSELSTGSEQYF
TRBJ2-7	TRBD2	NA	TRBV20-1	TGCAGTGCTAGGGAACTAGCGGGGGGCTCCGTCGAGCAGTACTTC	CSARELAGGSVEQYF
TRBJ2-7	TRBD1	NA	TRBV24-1	TGTGCCACCAGTGATTCCTCAGGGGGCTCACCCTACGAGCAGTACTTC	CATSDSSGGSPYEQYF
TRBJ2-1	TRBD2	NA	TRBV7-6	TGTGCCAGCAGCTTTATACCTCCGCGGGAGGGCCTGCGCAATGAGCAGTTCTTC	CASSFIPPREGLRNEQFF
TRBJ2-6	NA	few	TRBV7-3	TGTGCCAGCAGCTTAGCCCAGGGGACGAGCTCTGGGGCCAACGTCCTGACTTTC	CASSLAQGTSSGANVLTF
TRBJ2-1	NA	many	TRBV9	TGTGCCAGCAGCGTCACGGGCCAAACCTACAATGAGCAGTTCTTC	CASSVTGQTYNEQFF
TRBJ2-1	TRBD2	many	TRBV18	TGTGCCAGCTCACGCGTTCCGGCGGGGGGGCCGAACAATGAGCAGTTCTTC	CASSRVPAGGPNNEQFF
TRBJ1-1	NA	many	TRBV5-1	TGCGCCAGCAGCACCCAGGCACGTAACACTGAAGCTTTCTTT	CASSTQARNTEAFF
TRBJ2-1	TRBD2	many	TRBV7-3	TGTGCCAGCAGCCGATCTGGAGCGGGAGGTAGCAGTGAGCAGTTCTTC	CASSRSGAGGSSEQFF
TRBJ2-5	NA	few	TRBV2	TGTGCCAGCAGTGTGAGGGTCGGGGAGACCCAGTACTTC	CASSVRVGETQYF